This T cell receptor beta chain was recorded in a study of blood T cell repertoires in COVID-19 (dated by TCRdb to between 2020 and 2021). Notes on the research overall: Samples covering the acute and convalescent phases of COVID-19 were provided by collaborators in the United States, Italy and Spain. The material from the prospective study consisted of cDNA or gDNA derived from T cells, B-cell-depleted T cells, or PBMCs. Subjects who had been exposed to COVID-19, were actively infected with it, or had recovered from it provided the deeply sampled blood TCRbeta repertoires that made up the dataset. The repertoires were released in a freely available public database meant as a resource for research on the immune response to SARS-CoV-2. The samples were drawn from the first 160 participants of the ongoing ImmuneRACE study and from about 1,200 subjects provided by 6 global collaborators. Sample metadata almost always included a de-identified subject ID, COVID-19 status, age in years and sex. Where HLA class I and class II types were available, the types were taken from metadata supplied by the sample provider, not from assay-based typing.

Paper-wide results and their limitations: The amount of clinical and demographic metadata varied by source and participant and was provided uncurated.

TCRbeta CDR3 regions were amplified from genomic DNA by means of the immunoSEQ Assay, a bias-controlled multiplex PCR. The source study handled its data this way. The number of nucleated cells in each sample was estimated from the amplification of reference gene primers within the assay. Sequence reads were collapsed and filtered to measure the absolute abundance of every unique TCRbeta CDR3 rearrangement. For each sample, productive Simpson clonality was calculated as the square root of Simpson's diversity index over productive rearrangements. TCRdb holds this immuneACCESS table with in-frame rearrangements only. Some clones are missing; in checked studies, unresolved V genes explain under half, and the rest has no known cause. That table furnishes V, J and clone size, whereas the DNA furnished D and trimming. This sample is represented by some 110,000 clones; roughly 82% of them were singletons. The top ten clones comprise over 4.5% of the sample.

On this clone: The antigen this receptor binds is unknown. No much larger clone exists at a distance of one base, and base qualities are not known.

CDR1 and CDR2 are read off the germline V gene as LGHNA and YSLEER. V is reduced by 0 bases and J by 5 bases, leaving a spacing of 13 bases between them. CDR3 length: 15 amino acids, cysteine to phenylalanine. This entry keeps only the CDR3 DNA: 45 bases, framed from base 1. Each collaborating institution followed its own protocols to collect whole blood in K2EDTA tubes. Collaborator samples were shipped for TCRbeta analysis as frozen whole blood, isolated PBMCs, or DNA extracted from either sample type. Recombination linked TRBV4-3 to TRBJ1-1; perhaps TRBD1 is the D gene, with 6 bases matching. Material: peripheral blood. This TCR was recovered from a human donor in a cohort sampled during active COVID-19. The DNA sequence is as follows: TGCGCCAGCAGCCAAGAAACAGGGCTGGGAACTGAAGCTTTCTTT. It translates to CASSQETGLGTEAFF.